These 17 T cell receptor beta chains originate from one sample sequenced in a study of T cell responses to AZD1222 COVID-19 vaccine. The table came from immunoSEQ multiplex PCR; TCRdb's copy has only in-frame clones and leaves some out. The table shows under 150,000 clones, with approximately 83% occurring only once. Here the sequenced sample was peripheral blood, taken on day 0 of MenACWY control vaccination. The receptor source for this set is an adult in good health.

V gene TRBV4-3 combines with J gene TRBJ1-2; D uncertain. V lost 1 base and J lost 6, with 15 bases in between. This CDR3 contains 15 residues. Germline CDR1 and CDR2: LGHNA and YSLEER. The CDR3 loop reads CASSQGRGWINGYTF. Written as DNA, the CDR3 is TGCGCCAGCAGCCAAGGCCGGGGTTGGATCAATGGCTACACCTTC.

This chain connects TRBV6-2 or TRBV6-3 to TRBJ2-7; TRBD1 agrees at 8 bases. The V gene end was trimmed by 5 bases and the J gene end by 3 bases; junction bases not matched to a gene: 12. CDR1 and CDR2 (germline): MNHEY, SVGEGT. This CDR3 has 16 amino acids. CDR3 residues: CASSRQGPPFFYEQYF. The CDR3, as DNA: TGTGCCAGCAGTCGACAGGGGCCCCCATTCTTCTACGAGCAGTACTTC.

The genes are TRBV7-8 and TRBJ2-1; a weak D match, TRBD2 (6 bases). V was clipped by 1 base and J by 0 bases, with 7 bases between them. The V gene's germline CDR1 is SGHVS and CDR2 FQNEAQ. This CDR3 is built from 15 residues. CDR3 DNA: TGTGCCAGCAGCTTAGGGCGGGGCTCCTACAATGAGCAGTTCTTC. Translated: CASSLGRGSYNEQFF.

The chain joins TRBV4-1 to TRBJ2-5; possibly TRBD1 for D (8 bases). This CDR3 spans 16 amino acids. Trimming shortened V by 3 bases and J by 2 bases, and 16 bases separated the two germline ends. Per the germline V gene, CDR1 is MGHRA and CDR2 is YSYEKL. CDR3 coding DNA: TGCGCCAGCAGCCAGGCTACAGGGGGAGGGCAAGAGACCCAGTACTTC. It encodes CASSQATGGGQETQYF.

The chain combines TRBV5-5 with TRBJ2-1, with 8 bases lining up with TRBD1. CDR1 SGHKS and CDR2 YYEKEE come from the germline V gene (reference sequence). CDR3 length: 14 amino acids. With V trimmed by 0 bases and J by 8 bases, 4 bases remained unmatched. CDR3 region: CASSLGPQGDEQFF. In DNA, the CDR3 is TGTGCCAGCAGCTTGGGTCCACAGGGGGATGAGCAGTTCTTC.

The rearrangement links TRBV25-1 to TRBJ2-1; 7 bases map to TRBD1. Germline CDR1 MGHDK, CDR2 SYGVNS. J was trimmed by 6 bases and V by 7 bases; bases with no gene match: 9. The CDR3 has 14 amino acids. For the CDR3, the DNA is TGTGCCAGCATTGACCCGGACAGGAGCAATGAGCAGTTCTTC. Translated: CASIDPDRSNEQFF.

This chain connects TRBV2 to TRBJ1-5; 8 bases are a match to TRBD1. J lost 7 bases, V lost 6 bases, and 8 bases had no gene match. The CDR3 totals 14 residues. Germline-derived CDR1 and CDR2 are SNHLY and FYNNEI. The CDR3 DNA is TGTGCCAGCAGGAGGCCAGGGGGCGACCAGCCCCAGCATTTT. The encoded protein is CASRRPGGDQPQHF.

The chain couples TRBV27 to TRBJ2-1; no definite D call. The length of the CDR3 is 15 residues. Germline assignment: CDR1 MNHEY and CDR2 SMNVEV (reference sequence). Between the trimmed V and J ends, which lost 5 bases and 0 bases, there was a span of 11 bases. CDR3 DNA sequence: TGTGCCAGCAGTGGGATTCCTGGCTCCTACAATGAGCAGTTCTTC. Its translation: CASSGIPGSYNEQFF.

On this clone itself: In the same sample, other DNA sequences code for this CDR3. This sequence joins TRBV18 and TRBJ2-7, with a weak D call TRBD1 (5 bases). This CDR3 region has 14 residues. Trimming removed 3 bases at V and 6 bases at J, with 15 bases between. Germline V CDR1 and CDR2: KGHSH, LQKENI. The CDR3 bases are TGTGCCAGCTCACCGCGGCAGGGAACGGGCGAGCAGTACTTC. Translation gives CASSPRQGTGEQYF.

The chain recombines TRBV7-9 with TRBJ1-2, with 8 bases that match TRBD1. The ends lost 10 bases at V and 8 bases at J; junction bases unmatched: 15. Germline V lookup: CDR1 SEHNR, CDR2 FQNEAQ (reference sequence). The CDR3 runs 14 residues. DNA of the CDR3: TGTGCCACCCAGGACAGGGAGCGCCCGGACGGCTACACCTTC. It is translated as CATQDRERPDGYTF.

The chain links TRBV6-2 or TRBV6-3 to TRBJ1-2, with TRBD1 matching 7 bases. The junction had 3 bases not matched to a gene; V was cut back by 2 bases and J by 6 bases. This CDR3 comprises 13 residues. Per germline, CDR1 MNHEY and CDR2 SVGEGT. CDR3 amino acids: CASSYQGVDGYTF. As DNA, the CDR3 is TGTGCCAGCAGTTACCAGGGGGTCGATGGCTACACCTTC.

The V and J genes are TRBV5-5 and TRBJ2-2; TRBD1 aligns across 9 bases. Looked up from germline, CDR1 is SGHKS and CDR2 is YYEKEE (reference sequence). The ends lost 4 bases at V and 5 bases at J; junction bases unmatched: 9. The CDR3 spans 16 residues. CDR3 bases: TGTGCCAGCAGCCCCCGGGACAGGGTAGAAACCGGGGAGCTGTTTTTT. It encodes CASSPRDRVETGELFF.

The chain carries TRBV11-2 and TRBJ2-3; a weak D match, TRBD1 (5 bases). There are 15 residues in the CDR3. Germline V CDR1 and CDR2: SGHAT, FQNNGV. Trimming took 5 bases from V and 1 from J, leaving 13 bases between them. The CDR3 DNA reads TGTGCCAGCAGCACCCGACAGACACGCACAGATACGCAGTATTTT. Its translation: CASSTRQTRTDTQYF. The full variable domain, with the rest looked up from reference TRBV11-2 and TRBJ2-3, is EAGVAQSPRYKIIEKRQSVAFWCNPISGHATLYWYQQILGQGPKLLIQFQNNGVVDDSQLPKDRFSAERLKGVDSTLKIQPAKLEDSAVYLCASSTRQTRTDTQYFGPGTRLTVL.

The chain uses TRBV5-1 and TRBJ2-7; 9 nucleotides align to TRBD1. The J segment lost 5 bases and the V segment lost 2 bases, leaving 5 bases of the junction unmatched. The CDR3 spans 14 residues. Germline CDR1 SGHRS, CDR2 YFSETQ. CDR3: CASSLTGGSHEQYF. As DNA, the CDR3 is TGCGCCAGCAGCTTAACAGGGGGCAGCCACGAGCAGTACTTC.

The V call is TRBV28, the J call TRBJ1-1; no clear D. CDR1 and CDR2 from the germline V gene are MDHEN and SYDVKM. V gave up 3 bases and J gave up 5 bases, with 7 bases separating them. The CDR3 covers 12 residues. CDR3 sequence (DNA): TGTGCCAGCAGTTTGGCGGGGACTGAAGCTTTCTTT. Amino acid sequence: CASSLAGTEAFF.

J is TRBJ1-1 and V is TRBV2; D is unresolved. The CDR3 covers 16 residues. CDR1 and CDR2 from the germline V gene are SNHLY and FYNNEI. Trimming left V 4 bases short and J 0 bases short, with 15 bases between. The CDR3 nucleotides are TGTGCCAGCAGTGTTTTAGCCCGGACGGTGAACACTGAAGCTTTCTTT. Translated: CASSVLARTVNTEAFF.

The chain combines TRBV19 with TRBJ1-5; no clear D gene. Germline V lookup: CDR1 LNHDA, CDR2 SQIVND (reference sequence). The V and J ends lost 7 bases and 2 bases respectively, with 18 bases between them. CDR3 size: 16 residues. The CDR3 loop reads CASKRTRGGGNQPQHF. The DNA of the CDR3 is TGTGCCAGTAAGCGAACTCGGGGTGGTGGCAATCAGCCCCAGCATTTT.